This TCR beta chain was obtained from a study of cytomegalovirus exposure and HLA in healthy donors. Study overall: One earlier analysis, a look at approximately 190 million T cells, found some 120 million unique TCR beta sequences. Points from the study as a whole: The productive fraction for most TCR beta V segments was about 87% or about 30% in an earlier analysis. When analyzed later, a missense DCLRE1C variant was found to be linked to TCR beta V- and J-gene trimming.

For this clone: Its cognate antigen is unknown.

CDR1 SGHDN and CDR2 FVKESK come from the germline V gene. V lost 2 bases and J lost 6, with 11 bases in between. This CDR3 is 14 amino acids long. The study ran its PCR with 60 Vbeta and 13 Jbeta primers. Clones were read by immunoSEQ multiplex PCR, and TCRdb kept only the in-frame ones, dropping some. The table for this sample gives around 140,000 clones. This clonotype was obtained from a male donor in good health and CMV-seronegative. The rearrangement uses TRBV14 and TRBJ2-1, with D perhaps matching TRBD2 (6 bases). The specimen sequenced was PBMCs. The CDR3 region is CASSQRLSGNEQFF. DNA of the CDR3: TGTGCCAGCAGCCAAAGGCTTAGCGGCAATGAGCAGTTCTTC.